The next 19 T cell receptor beta chains were all read from a single sample in a study of blood T cell repertoires in COVID-19. Clones were sequenced by immunoSEQ multiplex PCR, and TCRdb holds only the in-frame ones, with some missing. The table includes some 140,000 clones, over 60% detected once. Sample: peripheral blood. Every receptor here comes from a man at least 80 years old with acute or convalescent COVID-19.

This clone has more than one count but fewer than ten. The gene calls are TRBV5-1 and TRBJ1-1; D remains unclear. V gave up 0 bases and J gave up 5 bases, with 11 bases separating them. This CDR3 contains 14 residues. CDR1 is SGHRS, CDR2 YFSETQ, per germline. The chain's CDR3 is CASSLDRWETEAFF. The CDR3, as DNA: TGCGCCAGCAGCTTGGACCGTTGGGAGACTGAAGCTTTCTTT. Full variable domain (rest looked up from reference TRBV5-1 and TRBJ1-1): KAGVTQTPRYLIKTRGQQVTLSCSPISGHRSVSWYQQTPGQGLQFLFEYFSETQRNKGNFPGRFSGRQFSNSRSEMNVSTLELGDSALYLCASSLDRWETEAFFGQGTRLTVV.

The chain combines TRBV7-2 with TRBJ2-3, with 8 bases lining up with TRBD2. This CDR3 comprises 16 residues. Germline loops: CDR1 SGHTA, CDR2 FQGNSA. The ends lost 10 bases at V and 3 bases at J; junction bases unmatched: 15. This CDR3 reads CATLQYGGAKTDTQYF. The CDR3 bases are TGTGCCACCCTGCAATACGGGGGGGCCAAGACAGATACGCAGTATTTT.

The chain couples TRBV2 to TRBJ1-2, with D hard to call. The germline gives CDR1 SNHLY, CDR2 FYNNEI. Trimming removed 3 bases from V and 8 bases from J, with 13 bases in between. The CDR3 contains 13 residues. This CDR3 is CASSETRPAGYTF. DNA of the CDR3: TGTGCCAGCAGTGAGACAAGGCCGGCGGGCTACACCTTC.

The genes are TRBV19 and TRBJ1-5; TRBD1 matches 8 bases. CDR1 and CDR2 (germline): LNHDA, SQIVND (reference sequence). There are 16 residues in the CDR3. The V gene end was trimmed by 6 bases and the J gene end by 4 bases; junction bases not matched to a gene: 11. CDR3 nucleotide sequence: TGTGCCAGTAGAACGGACAGGGAGGGATTAAATCAGCCCCAGCATTTT. Encoded protein: CASRTDREGLNQPQHF.

This clone was seen a handful of times. This sequence joins TRBV7-8 and TRBJ2-1; tentatively, D is TRBD2 (5 bases). V lost 5 bases, J lost 0 bases, and 8 bases lay in between. Germline CDR1 SGHVS, CDR2 FQNEAQ. The CDR3 has 14 residues. In DNA, the CDR3 is TGTGCCAGCAGCCAAGGGAGCTCCTACAATGAGCAGTTCTTC. Residues: CASSQGSSYNEQFF.

The rearrangement uses TRBV2 and TRBJ2-1; 8 positions agree with TRBD2. Germline trimming cut 6 bases from V and 6 bases from J; bases unmatched to any gene: 7. Germline loops: CDR1 SNHLY, CDR2 FYNNEI. The CDR3 has 14 amino acids. This CDR3 is CASRPSGLVNEQFF. DNA for the CDR3: TGTGCCAGCAGACCCTCGGGACTAGTCAATGAGCAGTTCTTC.

The gene calls are TRBV19 and TRBJ2-3; D possibly corresponds to TRBD2 (5 bases). Germline V gene sequence: CDR1 LNHDA, CDR2 SQIVND (reference sequence). This CDR3 contains 13 residues. V was pared by 7 bases and J by 7 bases, with 15 bases between. The CDR3 coding sequence is TGTGCCAGTATCGAGGGTACAAGGAATACGCAGTATTTT. Translating it yields CASIEGTRNTQYF.

The gene calls are TRBV19 and TRBJ1-6; D is unresolved. Germline loops: CDR1 LNHDA, CDR2 SQIVND (reference sequence). The CDR3 length is 13 residues. The V and J ends lost 3 bases and 10 bases respectively, with 10 bases between them. The CDR3 coding sequence is TGTGCCAGTAGTATTCCGGGGAGCTCACCCCTCCACTTT. It encodes CASSIPGSSPLHF.

J is TRBJ2-3 and V is TRBV19; 7 bases agree with TRBD1. V gave up 4 bases and J gave up 0 bases; unmatched junction bases: 10. CDR1 and CDR2 (germline): LNHDA, SQIVND (reference sequence). CDR3 length: 17 residues. CDR3 sequence (DNA): TGTGCCAGTAGTAAAGATAGGACAGGCGCTAGCACAGATACGCAGTATTTT. Residues: CASSKDRTGASTDTQYF.

CDR3 residues: CASSPKGRGDGELFF. In DNA form, the CDR3 reads TGTGCCAGCAGCCCGAAAGGGCGGGGTGACGGGGAGCTGTTTTTT. This chain joins TRBV14 and TRBJ2-2; D perhaps matches TRBD2 (6 bases). Germline assignment: CDR1 SGHDN and CDR2 FVKESK. V shed 4 bases and J shed 7 bases, with 16 bases lying between them. This CDR3 has 15 residues.

This chain joins TRBV28 and TRBJ2-7; TRBD1 agrees at 9 bases. The junction had 11 bases not matched to a gene; V was cut back by 5 bases and J by 3 bases. Germline lookup yields CDR1 MDHEN and CDR2 SYDVKM. CDR3 length: 16 amino acids. DNA for the CDR3: TGTGCCAGCAGTAGCGCCGGGACAGGGACCAACTACGAGCAGTACTTC. This gives the protein CASSSAGTGTNYEQYF.

This clone was observed once. DNA for the CDR3: TGCGCCAGCAGCTTCGACAGCCCATCGAACACCGGGGAGCTGTTTTTT. Its protein product is CASSFDSPSNTGELFF. The V gene is TRBV5-1, the J gene TRBJ2-2; possibly TRBD1 for D (5 bases). Germline-derived CDR1 and CDR2 are SGHRS and YFSETQ. The CDR3 is 16 amino acids. V was clipped by 2 bases and J by 0 bases, with 11 bases between them.

V and J are TRBV19 and TRBJ1-1, with D perhaps TRBD1 (5 bases). The CDR3 consists of 15 residues. The germline gives CDR1 LNHDA, CDR2 SQIVND (reference sequence). The V end lost 1 base, the J end lost 5 bases, and 14 bases lay between the germline ends. CDR3 region: CASSIGHFGGTEAFF. The CDR3 nucleotides are TGTGCCAGTAGTATAGGACATTTTGGGGGGACTGAAGCTTTCTTT. The whole variable domain, filled in from reference TRBV19 and TRBJ1-1, reads DGGITQSPKYLFRKEGQNVTLSCEQNLNHDAMYWYRQDPGQGLRLIYYSQIVNDFQKGDIAEGYSVSREKKESFPLTVTSAQKNPTAFYLCASSIGHFGGTEAFFGQGTRLTVV.

This clone was seen only a few times. The rearrangement joins TRBV19 to TRBJ1-2; D possibly corresponds to TRBD1 (5 bases). The V end lost 0 bases, the J end lost 7 bases, and 15 bases lay between the germline ends. Germline lookup yields CDR1 LNHDA and CDR2 SQIVND (reference sequence). The CDR3 has 15 residues. For the CDR3, the DNA is TGTGCCAGTAGTATAGATCGTGCAGGGCGGAGTGGCTACACCTTC. Its translation: CASSIDRAGRSGYTF.

The chain's CDR3 is CASSYGQGARGGYTF. The CDR3 nucleotides read TGTGCCAGCAGTTACGGACAGGGGGCAAGAGGTGGCTACACCTTC. The chain has TRBV6-2 or TRBV6-3 and TRBJ1-2, with TRBD1 identical over 11 bases. The germline CDR1 and CDR2 sequences are MNHEY and SVGEGT. The CDR3 runs to 15 residues. The J segment lost 7 bases and the V segment lost 2 bases, leaving 6 bases of the junction unmatched.

The count of this clone is one. The chain links TRBV19 to TRBJ1-5, with TRBD1 matching over 12 bases. The CDR3 sequence is 18 residues long. V shed 5 bases, J shed 1 base, and the junction held 9 bases outside the gene matches. Germline CDR1 and CDR2: LNHDA and SQIVND (reference sequence). The CDR3 sequence is CASSPGTGGASSNQPQHF. DNA of the CDR3: TGTGCCAGTAGTCCCGGGACAGGGGGCGCGTCCAGCAATCAGCCCCAGCATTTT.

The rearrangement uses TRBV19 and TRBJ1-5; tentative D call: TRBD1 (5 bases). The CDR3 loop spans 16 amino acids. Trimming took off 7 bases at V and 2 bases at J, with 18 bases between the two ends. Looked up from germline, CDR1 is LNHDA and CDR2 is SQIVND (reference sequence). CDR3 residues: CASKEAGPLGNQPQHF. In DNA form, the CDR3 reads TGTGCCAGTAAGGAGGCGGGGCCACTCGGCAATCAGCCCCAGCATTTT.

The sample holds one count of this clone. The V and J genes are TRBV5-5 and TRBJ2-3; D gene unclear. CDR3 length equals 14 residues. CDR1 and CDR2 (germline): SGHKS, YYEKEE (reference sequence). Trimming removed 1 base at V and 3 bases at J, with 9 bases between. For the CDR3, the DNA is TGTGCCAGCAGCTTGTTGCGGAGTACAGATACGCAGTATTTT. This translates into CASSLLRSTDTQYF. The full variable domain, with the rest looked up from reference TRBV5-5 and TRBJ2-3, is DAGVTQSPTHLIKTRGQQVTLRCSPISGHKSVSWYQQVLGQGPQFIFQYYEKEERGRGNFPDRFSARQFPNYSSELNVNALLLGDSALYLCASSLLRSTDTQYFGPGTRLTVL.

V usage is TRBV3-1 (or the pseudogene TRBV3-2) and J usage is TRBJ1-1, with 9 bases matching TRBD1. J lost 6 bases, V lost 6 bases, and 5 bases had no gene match. This CDR3 has 13 amino acids. Germline CDR1 reads LGHDT; CDR2 reads YNNKEL (reference sequence). CDR3 DNA sequence: TGTGCCAGCAGGCGACAGGGGGTAGCTGAAGCTTTCTTT. Translation: CASRRQGVAEAFF.